These 17 T cell receptor beta chains were sequenced from one sample in a study of human T cells and chemical hapten exposure. TCRdb fed the RACE reads into MiXCR, producing one record per CDR3 protein. The sample gives 42,000 or so distinct CDR3 sequences, about 4.2% of which show up once; roughly 24% is in the top ten. Time point here: patch test 1, 2 weeks after DPC sensitization. Treatment of the sample: therapeutic diphenylcyclopropenone sensitization with weekly scalp DPC. Someone pulled total RNA out of unfractionated whole blood. This sample comprised whole blood, obtained in connection with sensitization to the hapten diphenylcyclopropenone (DPC). These receptors were taken from a man aged 45-60 years with alopecia areata. Some clones in this sample may be carry-over from other donors' samples.

Remarks on this clonotype: This may stem from a read error, because a much larger clone lies one nucleotide away. The CDR3 is CVSSLRREVGQPQHF. CDR3 nucleotides: TGTGTCAGCAGCTTACGCAGGGAGGTGGGTCAGCCCCAGCATTTT. This sequence joins TRBV7-2 and TRBJ1-5; D is perhaps TRBD1 (5 bases). The CDR3 sequence is 15 residues long. Germline values: CDR1 SGHTA, CDR2 FQGNSA.

This clonotype was seen many times. The rearrangement links TRBV28 to TRBJ2-7; D may be TRBD1 (6 bases). The germline V gene has CDR1 MDHEN and CDR2 SYDVKM. The CDR3 length is 13 residues. V gave up 4 bases and J gave up 2 bases, with 9 bases separating them. The CDR3 here is CASSSWTAYEQYF. CDR3 in DNA: TGTGCCAGCAGTTCCTGGACAGCCTACGAGCAGTACTTC. Complete variable domain (other parts from reference TRBV28 and TRBJ2-7): DVKVTQSSRYLVKRTGEKVFLECVQDMDHENMFWYRQDPGLGLRLIYFSYDVKMKEKGDIPEGYSVSREKKERFSLILESASTNQTSMYLCASSSWTAYEQYFGPGTRLTVT.

This clonotype occurred a few times. The gene calls are TRBV5-1 and TRBJ2-7; 8 nucleotides align to TRBD1. Per the germline V gene, CDR1 is SGHRS and CDR2 is YFSETQ. This CDR3 region has 12 residues. The junction had 6 bases not matched to a gene; V was cut back by 4 bases and J by 9 bases. The CDR3 sequence is CASSQDRVRQYF. CDR3 DNA: TGCGCCAGCAGCCAGGACAGGGTGAGGCAGTACTTC.

CDR3 DNA: TGTGCCAGCAGTCCCAAGCCTAATGAAAAACTGTTTTTT. This codes for CASSPKPNEKLFF. The rearrangement joins TRBV6-5 to TRBJ1-4; D unclear. The CDR3 consists of 13 residues. Trimming pared 5 bases from V and 3 bases from J, leaving 7 bases between. The germline V gene has CDR1 MNHEY and CDR2 SVGAGI.

In its sample, this clonotype was seen many times. The rearrangement uses TRBV18 and TRBJ2-3, with unresolved D. The germline V gene encodes CDR1 KGHSH and CDR2 LQKENI. This CDR3 contains 12 residues. Trimming took 5 bases from V and 6 from J, leaving 9 bases between them. The CDR3 DNA follows: TGTGCCAGCTCAACAACGGTGGATACGCAGTATTTT. This translates into CASSTTVDTQYF.

In its sample, this clonotype was seen many times. The chain uses TRBV7-2 and TRBJ1-3; 9 bases line up with TRBD1. Germline loops: CDR1 SGHTA, CDR2 FQGNSA. V was pared by 5 bases and J by 1 base, with 9 bases of the junction left unmatched. The CDR3 is 17 amino acids. The CDR3 here is CASSAGTGWGSGNTIYF. In DNA form, the CDR3 reads TGTGCCAGCAGCGCCGGGACAGGGTGGGGATCTGGAAACACCATATATTTT.

This clonotype was seen at least ten times. V is TRBV7-9 and J is TRBJ2-3; D might be TRBD2 (5 bases). Trimming stripped 3 bases from V and 0 bases from J, with 10 bases between. CDR1 is SEHNR, CDR2 FQNEAQ, per germline (reference sequence). CDR3 length: 15 residues. CDR3 DNA: TGTGCCAGCAGCTTTATAAGCGGTAGCACAGATACGCAGTATTTT. Amino acids: CASSFISGSTDTQYF.

About this clonotype itself: This may be a read error: a much more frequent sequence differs by one nucleotide. The chain combines TRBV6-6 with TRBJ2-3, with TRBD1 matching over 10 bases. Germline V gives CDR1 MNHNY, CDR2 SVGAGI (reference sequence). The CDR3 loop spans 19 amino acids. J lost 0 bases, V lost 5 bases, and 14 bases had no gene match. CDR3 region: CASSGGTGASLYSTDTQYF. The CDR3 nucleotides are TGTGCCAGCAGTGGGGGGACAGGGGCTAGCCTATATAGCACAGATACGCAGTATTTT.

The table lists this clonotype with many counts. The chain has TRBV6-5 and TRBJ1-1; TRBD1 might be the D (6 bases). Germline CDR1 is MNHEY and CDR2 is SVGAGI. CDR3 length equals 13 residues. The V gene lost 6 bases and the J gene lost 1 base, with 9 bases spanning the gap. CDR3 nucleotide sequence: TGTGCCAGCAGGAAGACAGGGAACACTGAAGCTTTCTTT. Protein product: CASRKTGNTEAFF.

This clonotype turned up a few times. The V and J genes are TRBV20-1 and TRBJ1-2; 8 positions match TRBD1. V shed 3 bases, J shed 5 bases, and the junction held 14 bases outside the gene matches. Germline loops: CDR1 DFQATT, CDR2 SNEGSKA (reference sequence). CDR3 length equals 16 residues. The DNA of the CDR3 is TGCAGTGCTAGGGATGTCAGGACAGGGCCGGAGTATGGCTACACCTTC. This translates into CSARDVRTGPEYGYTF.

This clonotype occurred many times. The genes are TRBV10-3 and TRBJ2-3, with D perhaps matching TRBD1 (6 bases). V dropped 4 bases and J dropped 2 bases, with 13 bases sitting between them. The CDR3 sequence is 15 residues long. Germline V CDR1 and CDR2: ENHRY, SYGVKD. CDR3 sequence reads: CAISVEGQYTDTQYF. CDR3 in DNA: TGTGCCATCAGTGTTGAGGGACAATACACAGATACGCAGTATTTT.

This clonotype was counted many times. This chain's CDR3 is CASSPTTSHSYNEQFF. CDR3 DNA: TGTGCCAGCAGCCCCACAACTAGCCACTCCTACAATGAGCAGTTCTTC. J is TRBJ2-1 and V is TRBV7-6; a possible D gene is TRBD2 (6 bases). The CDR3 contains 16 residues. The germline V gene encodes CDR1 SGHVS and CDR2 FNYEAQ. Trimming removed 5 bases from V and 0 bases from J, with 14 bases in between.

In this sample, this clonotype turned up a few times. This rearrangement joins TRBV12-3 or TRBV12-4 to TRBJ1-3; no clear D gene. Trimming removed 2 bases at V and 0 bases at J, with 8 bases between. The CDR3 is 15 amino acids. CDR3 DNA sequence: TGTGCCAGCAGTTTATGGGGAGACTCTGGAAACACCATATATTTT. Translation: CASSLWGDSGNTIYF.

This chain joins TRBV19 and TRBJ2-7; D perhaps matches TRBD1 (6 bases). This CDR3 has 13 residues. The germline CDR1 and CDR2 sequences are LNHDA and SQIVND (reference sequence). Between the trimmed V and J ends, which lost 5 bases and 7 bases, there was a span of 15 bases. The CDR3 here is CASSETGGSEQYF. The DNA for the CDR3 is TGTGCCAGTAGTGAGACAGGCGGATCGGAGCAGTACTTC. Full variable domain (outside the CDR3, taken from reference TRBV19 and TRBJ2-7): DGGITQSPKYLFRKEGQNVTLSCEQNLNHDAMYWYRQDPGQGLRLIYYSQIVNDFQKGDIAEGYSVSREKKESFPLTVTSAQKNPTAFYLCASSETGGSEQYFGPGTRLTVT.

Turning to this clonotype: This may be a read error: a much more frequent sequence differs by one nucleotide. The CDR3 end shows no conserved phenylalanine or tryptophan, and so a read error is likely. The chain couples TRBV29-1 to TRBJ1-2, with D perhaps matching TRBD1 (6 bases). V lost 3 bases and J 7 bases, leaving 12 bases between the germline ends. This CDR3 region has 12 residues. Per the germline V gene, CDR1 is SQVTM and CDR2 is ANQGSEA. CDR3 loop: CSVETGHGGYTS. The CDR3 DNA reads as TGCAGCGTTGAGACGGGACATGGTGGCTACACCTCC.

This clonotype showed up many times. Relative to the germline gene, one junction end is altered; a read error may explain this. V gene TRBV5-1 combines with J gene TRBJ2-7; TRBD2 is a possible D gene (6 bases). CDR1 SGHRS and CDR2 YFSETQ come from the germline V gene. The CDR3 has 15 amino acids. The CDR3 spells CASRLEVGGSGEQYF. Written as DNA, the CDR3 is TGCGCCAGCAGGTTGGAGGTCGGGGGATCGGGCGAGCAGTACTTC.

This clonotype was picked up many times. This chain links TRBV29-1 with TRBJ2-3; TRBD1 might be the D (6 bases). The CDR3 has 12 residues. V was pared by 4 bases and J by 2 bases, with 7 bases between. The V gene's germline CDR1 is SQVTM and CDR2 ANQGSEA. DNA of the CDR3: TGCAGCGTTGGGACAGACACAGATACGCAGTATTTT. As protein: CSVGTDTDTQYF.